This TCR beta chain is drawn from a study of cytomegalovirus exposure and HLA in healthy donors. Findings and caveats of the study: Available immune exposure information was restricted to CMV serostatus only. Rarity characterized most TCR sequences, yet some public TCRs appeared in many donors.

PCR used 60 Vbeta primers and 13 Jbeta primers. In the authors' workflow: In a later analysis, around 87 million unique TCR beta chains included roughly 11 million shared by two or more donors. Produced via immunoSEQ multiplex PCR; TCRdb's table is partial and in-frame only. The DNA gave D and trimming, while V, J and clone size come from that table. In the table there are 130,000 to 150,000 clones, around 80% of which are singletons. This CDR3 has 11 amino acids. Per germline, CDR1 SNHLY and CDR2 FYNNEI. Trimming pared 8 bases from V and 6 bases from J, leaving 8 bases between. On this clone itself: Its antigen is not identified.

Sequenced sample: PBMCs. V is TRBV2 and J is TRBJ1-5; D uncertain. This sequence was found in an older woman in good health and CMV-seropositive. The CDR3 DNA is TGTGCCAGCTCACGGGGTCAGCCCCAGCATTTT. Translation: CASSRGQPQHF.